This TCR beta chain was profiled in a study of regulatory T cells in long-lasting Graves disease. As for the study in general: Persistent Graves' disease denoted over 5 years of antithyroid drugs plus positive TSH receptor antibodies. Study findings and constraints: Persistent disease preferred TRBV28, TRBJ1-2 and TRBJ2-5; new disease, TRBV20-1 and TRBJ2-1.

CDR3-region Arm-PCR and iRepertoire HTBI primers produced the TCR beta libraries. TCRdb ran MiXCR on the multiplex PCR reads and lists one entry per CDR3 protein. The sample carries hundreds of thousands of distinct CDR3 sequences, approximately 29% recorded once. This clonotype was seen a single time. The antigen is not known. The CDR3 does not end in the conserved phenylalanine or tryptophan, so this is likely a read error. Germline V CDR1 and CDR2: MDHEN, SYDVKM. Trimming stripped 2 bases from V and 7 bases from J, with 15 bases between. The CDR3 is 14 residues long. This sample's time point: persistent/refractory GD, antithyroid drugs over 5 years with positive TRAb. PBMCs were the source of the RNA used for TCR sequencing. Peripheral blood, at 8 to 9 milliliters, went into EDTA tubes.

The sequencing used peripheral blood mononuclear cells (PBMCs), collected when the disease was refractory, from a patient treated with antithyroid drugs. The V call is TRBV28, the J call TRBJ2-7; possibly TRBD2 for D (6 bases). The sequence derives from a female donor with Graves disease. The CDR3: CASSLRGSYVEQYL. In nucleotides, the CDR3 is TGTGCCAGCAGTTTACGGGGGTCATACGTGGAGCAGTACCTC.